This T cell receptor (beta chain) is drawn from a study of T cell responses to AZD1222 COVID-19 vaccine. Notes on the study in general: Within unmutated variant regions lay the reported targets of nearly half of spike-specific TCRs. Only 6 or 7 individuals given AZD1222 were seropositive at baseline.

Turning to this clone: Its specificity is not known.

Sequenced by immunoSEQ multiplex PCR; TCRdb stores in-frame clones only, minus some. Among approximately 120,000 clones listed, roughly 90% were seen once. Trimming removed 1 base from V and 3 bases from J, with 8 bases in between. Germline V gives CDR1 LNHNV, CDR2 YYDKDF (reference sequence). The CDR3 loop spans 14 amino acids. This clonotype was sampled from an adult who received the AZD1222 COVID-19 vaccine. V gene TRBV15 combines with J gene TRBJ2-3; weak D call: TRBD2 (6 bases). The specimen comprised peripheral blood, sampled 28 days after the second AZD1222 dose. The CDR3 DNA is TGTGCCACCAGCAGAGCAGCGGGTACAGATACGCAGTATTTT. This encodes CATSRAAGTDTQYF.